A selection of T cell receptor beta chains follows, all from one sample in a study of blood T cell repertoires in COVID-19. The data were produced by immunoSEQ multiplex PCR, yet TCRdb's version contains in-frame clones alone and is incomplete. Among approximately 70,000 clones listed, roughly 91% were seen once. Sequenced input: peripheral blood. Every receptor here comes from a human donor in a cohort sampled during active COVID-19. Both conserved end residues are trimmed from each CDR3. The order of the fields is V gene, J gene, CDR3 protein.

TRBV7-2	TRBJ2-6	ASSLGTGGYSGANVLT
TRBV6-2/TRBV6-3	TRBJ2-7	ASSLDSYEQY
TRBV15	TRBJ1-4	ATSREARGTNEKLF
TRBV18	TRBJ1-1	ASSLTGADTEAF
TRBV5-1	TRBJ2-1	ASSFRDRVSDEQF
TRBV2	TRBJ2-3	ASRLGTSGVDTQY
TRBV10-3	TRBJ1-6	AISKGDSPLH
TRBV5-1	TRBJ2-7	ASSLTGPQGQY
TRBV18	TRBJ2-1	ASSPPQGISYNEQF
TRBV6-1	TRBJ2-1	ASSESPIPTGLGNEQF
TRBV5-8	TRBJ1-6	ASSLYRTGNRSPLH
TRBV7-9	TRBJ2-5	ASSLITQGFPAETQY
TRBV7-6	TRBJ2-2	ASSISLGEGATGELF
TRBV18	TRBJ2-2	ASSPIAGGHTGELF